The rows below give T cell receptor beta chains drawn from one sample of a study of technical replicates of blood from a few donors. The protocol was immunoSEQ multiplex PCR, while the TCRdb copy is restricted to in-frame clones and leaves out a portion. The data contain more than 80,000 clones, about 95% of them singletons. Source material: T cells isolated from PBMCs. The receptors here all came from a human donor in good health. Both conserved end residues are part of each CDR3. The order of the fields is D gene, J gene, clone size, V gene, CDR3 protein, CDR3 DNA. A D gene is named only where the DNA matches it firmly. Only some rows state a clone size, as once, few, many or a class for expanded clones.

>.|TRBJ2-2|.|TRBV18
CASSPQGAGELFF
TGTGCCAGCTCACCACAGGGGGCCGGGGAGCTGTTTTTT
>.|TRBJ2-1|.|TRBV5-6
CASSLLQGNYNEQFF
TGTGCCAGCAGCTTGCTACAGGGTAACTACAATGAGCAGTTCTTC
>TRBD2|TRBJ2-1|.|TRBV7-2
CASSLAGLAGINEQFF
TGTGCCAGCAGCTTGGCCGGGCTAGCGGGAATTAATGAGCAGTTCTTC
>.|TRBJ2-7|.|TRBV2
CASRGDFGISYEQYF
TGTGCCAGCAGGGGGGACTTCGGAATCTCCTACGAGCAGTACTTC
>.|TRBJ1-1|.|TRBV27
CASSLSMALPEAFF
TGTGCCAGCAGTTTATCGATGGCCTTGCCTGAAGCTTTCTTT
>TRBD2|TRBJ2-1|.|TRBV6-5
CASNRLAGDYNEQFF
TGTGCCAGCAACCGACTAGCGGGGGATTACAATGAGCAGTTCTTC
>.|TRBJ1-2|.|TRBV4-2
CASSRGAGYTF
TGTGCCAGCAGTCGCGGAGCTGGCTACACCTTC
>TRBD2|TRBJ2-1|.|TRBV6-1
CASSEALGLAENGVYNEQFF
TGTGCCAGCAGTGAAGCGCTCGGACTAGCGGAAAACGGGGTCTACAATGAGCAGTTCTTC
>TRBD1|TRBJ1-4|.|TRBV28
CASSASGTGGEKLFF
TGTGCCAGCAGTGCTTCCGGGACAGGGGGAGAAAAACTGTTTTTT
>.|TRBJ1-2|.|TRBV29-1
CSSGEQGYGYTF
TGCAGCTCCGGGGAGCAAGGCTATGGCTACACCTTC
>.|TRBJ2-6|.|TRBV28
CASSTPSGANVLTF
TGTGCCAGCTCGACACCCTCTGGGGCCAACGTCCTGACTTTC
>TRBD1|TRBJ2-7|once|TRBV6-1
CASSEAQGAGFYEQYF
TGTGCCAGCAGTGAAGCACAGGGGGCGGGTTTCTACGAGCAGTACTTC
>TRBD1|TRBJ1-2|.|TRBV10-3
CAITAGQGRGYTF
TGTGCCATCACCGCGGGACAGGGCCGGGGCTACACCTTC
>.|TRBJ2-7|.|TRBV6-1
CASSEGPSYEQYF
TGTGCCAGCAGCGAGGGCCCTTCCTACGAGCAGTACTTC
>TRBD2|TRBJ2-4|.|TRBV13
CASSLGSGEREGKNIQYF
TGTGCCAGCAGCTTGGGGTCGGGCGAGCGGGAGGGCAAAAACATTCAGTACTTC
>.|TRBJ2-7|.|TRBV4-1
CASSVGVRVEEGEQYF
TGCGCCAGCAGCGTCGGTGTACGGGTGGAGGAAGGCGAGCAGTACTTC
>.|TRBJ2-3|.|TRBV7-3
CASSLVATSADTQYF
TGTGCCAGCAGCTTAGTGGCCACAAGCGCAGATACGCAGTATTTT
>.|TRBJ2-3|.|TRBV19
CASSPGGSDTQYF
TGTGCCAGTAGTCCGGGGGGCTCAGATACGCAGTATTTT
>TRBD2|TRBJ2-1|.|TRBV15
CAIATSGRTASSYNEQFF
TGTGCCATCGCGACTAGCGGGAGGACAGCAAGCTCCTACAATGAGCAGTTCTTC
>TRBD1|TRBJ2-7|.|TRBV25-1
CASSEVGDSEQYF
TGTGCCAGCAGTGAAGTAGGGGACAGCGAGCAGTACTTC
>.|TRBJ2-2|once|TRBV30
CALRNQGPGELFF
TGTGCCTTAAGAAACCAGGGGCCCGGGGAGCTGTTTTTT
>.|TRBJ1-1|.|TRBV19
CASRPGIPNTEAFF
TGTGCCAGTAGACCCGGGATCCCGAACACTGAAGCTTTCTTT
>.|TRBJ2-3|.|TRBV5-4
CASSLGQTQYF
TGTGCCAGCAGCTTGGGGCAGACGCAGTATTTT
>.|TRBJ2-7|.|TRBV13
CASSLGLYEQYF
TGTGCCAGCAGCTTAGGCCTCTACGAGCAGTACTTC
>.|TRBJ2-1|.|TRBV10-3
CAISGKGDGYNEQFF
TGTGCCATCAGTGGGAAGGGGGATGGATACAATGAGCAGTTCTTC
>.|TRBJ2-4|.|TRBV21-1
CASSSPLDIQYF
TGTGCCAGCAGCAGCCCCTTAGACATTCAGTACTTC
>.|TRBJ1-2|.|TRBV7-2
CASSLDRSGYTF
TGTGCCAGCAGCTTAGACAGGTCTGGCTACACCTTC
>.|TRBJ1-1|.|TRBV11-2
CASSPGRGAITEAFF
TGTGCCAGCAGCCCCGGGCGGGGGGCCATCACTGAAGCTTTCTTT
>.|TRBJ1-5|once|TRBV4-3
CASSQDISNQPQHF
TGCGCCAGCAGCCAAGATATTAGCAATCAGCCCCAGCATTTT
>.|TRBJ2-7|.|TRBV6-1
CASSNQGSYEQYF
TGTGCCAGCAGCAATCAGGGCTCCTACGAGCAGTACTTC
>TRBD2|TRBJ2-7|once|TRBV13
CASSLWSSGSDEQYF
TGTGCCAGCAGCTTATGGTCTAGCGGGTCCGACGAGCAGTACTTC
>.|TRBJ1-5|.|TRBV6-6
CASQFDGLYF
TGTGCCAGCCAATTCGACGGACTGTATTTT
>.|TRBJ2-6|.|TRBV18
CASSPTTGSSGANVLTF
TGTGCCAGCTCACCGACCACAGGAAGCTCTGGGGCCAACGTCCTGACTTTC
>TRBD2|TRBJ2-7|.|TRBV9
CASSVGLAGSYEQYF
TGTGCCAGCAGCGTGGGACTAGCGGGGTCTTACGAGCAGTACTTC
>TRBD1|TRBJ2-1|.|TRBV19
CARRQGWRWNEQFF
TGTGCCAGGAGACAGGGATGGAGGTGGAATGAGCAGTTCTTC
>.|TRBJ1-1|.|TRBV11-2
CASSLGTGSNTEAFF
TGTGCCAGCAGCTTAGGCACGGGTTCGAACACTGAAGCTTTCTTT
>.|TRBJ2-7|.|TRBV19
CATSGQGSYEQYF
TGTGCCACCTCCGGGCAGGGATCCTACGAGCAGTACTTC
>.|TRBJ1-2|once|TRBV7-9
CASSGMGLFGGYTF
TGTGCCAGCAGCGGAATGGGACTCTTCGGTGGCTACACCTTC
>.|TRBJ2-5|once|TRBV5-1
CASSLEPSAQETQYF
TGCGCCAGCAGCTTGGAGCCTAGCGCTCAAGAGACCCAGTACTTC
>.|TRBJ2-1|.|TRBV7-2
CASSPRDSHNEQFF
TGTGCCAGCAGCCCCCGGGACTCTCACAATGAGCAGTTCTTC
>.|TRBJ2-7|.|TRBV30
CAWSDIYEQYF
TGTGCCTGGAGCGACATATACGAGCAGTACTTC
>.|TRBJ1-1|.|TRBV11-2
CASSLTGNTEAFF
TGTGCCAGCAGCTTGACAGGGAACACTGAAGCTTTCTTT
>TRBD1|TRBJ2-1|.|TRBV9
CASSVDWTGNNEQFF
TGTGCCAGCAGCGTAGATTGGACAGGAAACAATGAGCAGTTCTTC
>.|TRBJ1-2|.|TRBV4-3
CASSQETAPSDGYTF
TGCGCCAGCAGCCAAGAGACAGCCCCGTCCGATGGCTACACCTTC
>TRBD2|TRBJ2-1|.|TRBV7-2
CASSTGLAGYNEQFF
TGTGCCAGCAGCACTGGACTAGCGGGATACAATGAGCAGTTCTTC
>.|TRBJ2-5|.|TRBV5-1
CASSLSAGEETQYF
TGCGCCAGCAGCTTATCAGCGGGTGAAGAGACCCAGTACTTC
>.|TRBJ2-7|.|TRBV2
CASSEAPSGIYEQYF
TGTGCCAGCAGTGAAGCGCCATCAGGGATCTACGAGCAGTACTTC
>.|TRBJ2-2|.|TRBV4-2
CASSQRGKGERTGELFF
TGTGCCAGCAGCCAAAGGGGAAAAGGGGAAAGGACCGGGGAGCTGTTTTTT